Here is one T cell receptor (beta chain) with its context. The sample belongs to a study of technical replicates of blood from several donors. Profiled with immunoSEQ multiplex PCR; TCRdb holds only in-frame clones, not every one. The profile shows tens of thousands of clones, almost 99% of them singletons. With 3 bases clipped from V and 4 bases from J, the junction kept 9 bases outside the gene matches. CDR3 size: 15 residues. Germline values: CDR1 SGDLS, CDR2 YYNGEE. Input material: T cells isolated from PBMCs. J is TRBJ1-2 and V is TRBV9, with TRBD1 matching over 7 bases. This TCR was sampled from a human donor in good health. The CDR3 sequence: CASSATGQMGYGYTF. The CDR3 nucleotides read TGTGCCAGCAGCGCGACAGGGCAGATGGGCTATGGCTACACCTTC.